This TCR beta chain emerged from a study of blood T cell repertoires in COVID-19. Study-wide background: Samples came from the United States, Italy and Spain, spanning acute and convalescent COVID-19. The analysed material was cDNA or gDNA that came from T cells, B-cell-depleted T cells, or PBMCs.

Participants were aged roughly 18 to 100 years from roughly 26 US areas. In the source study's methods: Scientists estimated how many nucleated cells there were by amplifying reference gene primers. This table comes from immunoSEQ multiplex PCR, and its TCRdb copy is limited to in-frame clones, with some not included. D and trimming come from the DNA, and the V and J calls and clone size come from that table. The sample records roughly 200,000 clones, roughly 80% being singletons. The TCR sequence derives from a woman aged 60-75 years with acute COVID-19. The specimen sequenced was PBMCs or T cells enriched from blood (not recorded which).

CDR3 nucleotide sequence: TGTGCCAGCAGTAGGAGCGGGGACTATACAGATACGCAGTATTTT. It translates to CASSRSGDYTDTQYF. The chain combines TRBV6-5 with TRBJ2-3; TRBD2 matches at 7 bases. This CDR3 comprises 15 residues. Germline lookup yields CDR1 MNHEY and CDR2 SVGAGI. J lost 3 bases, V lost 5 bases, and 8 bases had no gene match.